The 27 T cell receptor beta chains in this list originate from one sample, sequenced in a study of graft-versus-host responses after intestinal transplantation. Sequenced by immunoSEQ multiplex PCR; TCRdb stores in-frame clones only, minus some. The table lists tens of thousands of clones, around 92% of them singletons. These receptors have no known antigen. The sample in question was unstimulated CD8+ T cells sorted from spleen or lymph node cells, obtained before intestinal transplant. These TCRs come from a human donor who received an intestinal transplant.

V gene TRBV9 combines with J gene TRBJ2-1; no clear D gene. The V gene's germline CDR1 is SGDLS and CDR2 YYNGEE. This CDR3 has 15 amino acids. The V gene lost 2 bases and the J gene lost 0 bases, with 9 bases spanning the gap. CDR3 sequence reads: CASSVGTGSYNEQFF. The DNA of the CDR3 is TGTGCCAGCAGCGTTGGAACGGGCTCCTACAATGAGCAGTTCTTC. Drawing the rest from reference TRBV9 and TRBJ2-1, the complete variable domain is DSGVTQTPKHLITATGQRVTLRCSPRSGDLSVYWYQQSLDQGLQFLIQYYNGEERAKGNILERFSAQQFPDLHSELNLSSLELGDSALYFCASSVGTGSYNEQFFGPGTRLTVL.

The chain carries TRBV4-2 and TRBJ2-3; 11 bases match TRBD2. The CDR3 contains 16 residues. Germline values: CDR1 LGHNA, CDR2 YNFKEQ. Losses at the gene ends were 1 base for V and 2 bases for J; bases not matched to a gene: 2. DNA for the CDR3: TGTGCCAGCAGCCAAGTAGCGGGAGGGACCACAGATACGCAGTATTTT. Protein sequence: CASSQVAGGTTDTQYF.

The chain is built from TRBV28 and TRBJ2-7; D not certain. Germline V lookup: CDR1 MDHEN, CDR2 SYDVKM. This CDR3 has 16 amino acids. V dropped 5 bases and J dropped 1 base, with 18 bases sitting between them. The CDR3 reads CASSLRLPSPSYEQYF. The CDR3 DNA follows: TGTGCCAGCAGTCTAAGACTGCCTTCCCCTTCCTACGAGCAGTACTTC.

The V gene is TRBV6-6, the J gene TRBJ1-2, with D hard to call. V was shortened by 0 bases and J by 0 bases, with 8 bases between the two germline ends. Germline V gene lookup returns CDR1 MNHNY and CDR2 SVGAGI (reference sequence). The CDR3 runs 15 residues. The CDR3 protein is CASSYSPGTNYGYTF. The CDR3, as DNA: TGTGCCAGCAGTTACTCGCCCGGGACTAACTATGGCTACACCTTC.

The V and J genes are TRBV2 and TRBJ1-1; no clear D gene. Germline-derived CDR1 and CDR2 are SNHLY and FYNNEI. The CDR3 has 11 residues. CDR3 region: CANVRNTEAFF. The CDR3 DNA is TGTGCGAACGTTAGGAACACTGAAGCTTTCTTT.

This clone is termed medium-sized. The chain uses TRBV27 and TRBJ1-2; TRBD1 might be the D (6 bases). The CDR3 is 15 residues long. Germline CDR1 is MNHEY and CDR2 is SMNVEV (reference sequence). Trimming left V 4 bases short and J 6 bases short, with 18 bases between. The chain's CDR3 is CASSWGQGLANGYTF. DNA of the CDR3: TGTGCCAGCAGTTGGGGCCAGGGGTTGGCAAATGGCTACACCTTC.

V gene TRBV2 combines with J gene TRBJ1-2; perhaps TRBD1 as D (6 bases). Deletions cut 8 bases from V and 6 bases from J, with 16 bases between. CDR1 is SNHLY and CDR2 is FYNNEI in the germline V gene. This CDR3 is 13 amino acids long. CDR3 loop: CASARPDRDGYTF. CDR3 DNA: TGTGCCAGCGCCCGACCGGACAGAGATGGCTACACCTTC.

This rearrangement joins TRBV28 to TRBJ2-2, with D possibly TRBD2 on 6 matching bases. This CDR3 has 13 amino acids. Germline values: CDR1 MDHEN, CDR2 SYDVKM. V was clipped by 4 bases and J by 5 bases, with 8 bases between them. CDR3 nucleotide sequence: TGTGCCAGCAGTTGGGACTCTACCGGGGAGCTGTTTTTT. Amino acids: CASSWDSTGELFF.

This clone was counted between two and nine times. This CDR3 is CASSTRPLPQHF. The CDR3 DNA reads TGTGCCAGTAGCACCAGGCCCCTGCCCCAGCATTTT. The chain couples TRBV19 to TRBJ1-5; no definite D call. The CDR3 extends over 12 amino acids. Germline CDR1 LNHDA, CDR2 SQIVND (reference sequence). V lost 6 bases and J lost 9, with 12 bases in between.

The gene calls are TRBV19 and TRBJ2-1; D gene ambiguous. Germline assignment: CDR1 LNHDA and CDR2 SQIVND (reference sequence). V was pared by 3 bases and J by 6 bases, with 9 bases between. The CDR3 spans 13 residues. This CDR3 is CASSILSGNEQFF. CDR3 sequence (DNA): TGTGCCAGTAGTATTTTGTCAGGCAATGAGCAGTTCTTC.

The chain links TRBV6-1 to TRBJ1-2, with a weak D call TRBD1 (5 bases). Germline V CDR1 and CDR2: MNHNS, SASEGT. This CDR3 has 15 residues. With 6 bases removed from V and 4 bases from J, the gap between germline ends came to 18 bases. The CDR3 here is CASSPTGTGVYGYTF. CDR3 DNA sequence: TGTGCCAGCAGCCCCACCGGGACTGGAGTCTATGGCTACACCTTC.

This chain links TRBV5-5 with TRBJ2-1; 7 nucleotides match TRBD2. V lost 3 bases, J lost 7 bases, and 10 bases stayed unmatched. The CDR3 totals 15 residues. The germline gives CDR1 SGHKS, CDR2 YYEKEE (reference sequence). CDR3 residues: CASSWGSREGNEQFF. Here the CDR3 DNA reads TGTGCCAGCAGCTGGGGATCTAGGGAGGGAAATGAGCAGTTCTTC.

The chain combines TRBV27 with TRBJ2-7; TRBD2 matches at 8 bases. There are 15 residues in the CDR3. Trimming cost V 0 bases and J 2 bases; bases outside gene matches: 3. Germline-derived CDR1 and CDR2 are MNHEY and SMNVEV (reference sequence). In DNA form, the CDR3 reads TGTGCCAGCAGTTTATCAACGGGAGGGACCTACGAGCAGTACTTC. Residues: CASSLSTGGTYEQYF.

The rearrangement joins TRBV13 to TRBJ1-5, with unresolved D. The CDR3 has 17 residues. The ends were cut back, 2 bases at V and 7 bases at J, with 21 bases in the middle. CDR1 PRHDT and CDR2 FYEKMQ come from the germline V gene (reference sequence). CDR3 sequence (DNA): TGTGCCAGCAGCTTACGCGGCGAGGGAGGGAGAGGACAGCCCCAGCATTTT. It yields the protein CASSLRGEGGRGQPQHF.

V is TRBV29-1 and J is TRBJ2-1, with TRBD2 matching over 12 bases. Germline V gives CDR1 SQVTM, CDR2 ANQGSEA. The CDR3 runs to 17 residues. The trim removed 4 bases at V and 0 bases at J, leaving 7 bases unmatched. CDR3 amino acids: CSVVSSGRASSYNEQFF. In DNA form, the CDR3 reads TGCAGCGTTGTGTCTAGCGGGAGGGCTAGCTCCTACAATGAGCAGTTCTTC.

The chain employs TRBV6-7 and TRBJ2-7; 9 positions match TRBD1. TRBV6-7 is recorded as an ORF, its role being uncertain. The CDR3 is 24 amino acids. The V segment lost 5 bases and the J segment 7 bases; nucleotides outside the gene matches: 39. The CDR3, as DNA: TGTGCCAGCAGTCAGCGCAAACACCTCCGGGGACAGGGCGTGTTTATACCACAAGAAGAGGAGCAGTACTTC. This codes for CASSQRKHLRGQGVFIPQEEEQYF.

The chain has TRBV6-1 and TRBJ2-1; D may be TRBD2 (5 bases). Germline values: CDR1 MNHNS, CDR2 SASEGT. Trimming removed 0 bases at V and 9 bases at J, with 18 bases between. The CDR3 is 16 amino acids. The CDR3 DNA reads TGTGCCAGCAGTGAAGCCCCTCGGACTGCTTCCTTTGAGCAGTTCTTC. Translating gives CASSEAPRTASFEQFF.

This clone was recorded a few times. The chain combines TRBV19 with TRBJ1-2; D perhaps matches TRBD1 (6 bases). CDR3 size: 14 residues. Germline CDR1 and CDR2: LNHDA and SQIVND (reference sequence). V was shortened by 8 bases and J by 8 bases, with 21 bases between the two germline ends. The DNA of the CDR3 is TGTGCCAGTGGGAAACAGGGTTTGGATCACGGCTACACCTTC. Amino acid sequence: CASGKQGLDHGYTF.

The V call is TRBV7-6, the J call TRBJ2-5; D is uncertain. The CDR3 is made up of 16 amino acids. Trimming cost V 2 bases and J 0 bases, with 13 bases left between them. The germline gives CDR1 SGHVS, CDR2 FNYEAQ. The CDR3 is CASSLPSLGNQETQYF. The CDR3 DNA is TGTGCCAGCAGCTTACCATCCCTGGGCAACCAAGAGACCCAGTACTTC.

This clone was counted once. The CDR3: CASSLTSPGTNQPQHF. CDR3 nucleotide sequence: TGTGCCAGCAGCTTAACCAGCCCGGGAACAAATCAGCCCCAGCATTTT. V and J are TRBV7-8 and TRBJ1-5; D uncertain. V was trimmed by 2 bases and J by 4 bases, leaving 15 bases between them. CDR1 is SGHVS and CDR2 is FQNEAQ in the germline V gene. This CDR3 is built from 16 residues.

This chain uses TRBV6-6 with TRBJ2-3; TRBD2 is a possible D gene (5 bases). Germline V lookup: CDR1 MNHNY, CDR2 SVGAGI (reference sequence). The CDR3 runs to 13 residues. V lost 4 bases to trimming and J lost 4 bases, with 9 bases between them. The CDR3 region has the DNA TGTGCCAGCAGTTCGGGGAACCCAGATACGCAGTATTTT. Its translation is CASSSGNPDTQYF.

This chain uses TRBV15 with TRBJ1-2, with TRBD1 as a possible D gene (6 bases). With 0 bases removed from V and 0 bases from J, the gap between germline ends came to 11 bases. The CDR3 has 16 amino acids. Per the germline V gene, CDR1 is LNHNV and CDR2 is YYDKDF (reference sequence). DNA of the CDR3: TGTGCCACCAGCAGAGATCGAGACAGGCCTAACTATGGCTACACCTTC. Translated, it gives CATSRDRDRPNYGYTF.

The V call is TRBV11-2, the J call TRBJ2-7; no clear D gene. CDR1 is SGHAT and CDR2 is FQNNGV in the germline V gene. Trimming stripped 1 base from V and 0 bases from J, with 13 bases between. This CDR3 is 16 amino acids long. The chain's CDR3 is CASSLGAEIRSYEQYF. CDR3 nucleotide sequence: TGTGCCAGCAGCTTAGGGGCAGAGATACGCTCCTACGAGCAGTACTTC.

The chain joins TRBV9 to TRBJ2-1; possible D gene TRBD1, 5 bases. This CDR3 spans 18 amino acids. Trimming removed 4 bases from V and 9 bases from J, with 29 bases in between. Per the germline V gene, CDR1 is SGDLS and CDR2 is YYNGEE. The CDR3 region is CASSPHLPRQLPKSEQFF. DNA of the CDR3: TGTGCCAGCAGCCCTCACCTTCCCAGACAGCTCCCAAAGAGTGAGCAGTTCTTC. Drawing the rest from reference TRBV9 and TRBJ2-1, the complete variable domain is DSGVTQTPKHLITATGQRVTLRCSPRSGDLSVYWYQQSLDQGLQFLIQYYNGEERAKGNILERFSAQQFPDLHSELNLSSLELGDSALYFCASSPHLPRQLPKSEQFFGPGTRLTVL.

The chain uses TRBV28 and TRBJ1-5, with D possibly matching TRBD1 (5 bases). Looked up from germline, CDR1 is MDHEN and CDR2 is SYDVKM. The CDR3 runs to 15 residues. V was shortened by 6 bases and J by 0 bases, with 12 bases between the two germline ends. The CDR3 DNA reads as TGTGCCAGCAGGACGGGGGAGAGTAGCAATCAGCCCCAGCATTTT. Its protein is CASRTGESSNQPQHF.

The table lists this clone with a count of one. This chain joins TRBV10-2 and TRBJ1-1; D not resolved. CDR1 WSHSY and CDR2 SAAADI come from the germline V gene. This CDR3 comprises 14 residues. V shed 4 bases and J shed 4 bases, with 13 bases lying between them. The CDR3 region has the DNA TGCGCCAGCAGTGCACGGTCCTTCCCCACTGAAGCTTTCTTT. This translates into CASSARSFPTEAFF.

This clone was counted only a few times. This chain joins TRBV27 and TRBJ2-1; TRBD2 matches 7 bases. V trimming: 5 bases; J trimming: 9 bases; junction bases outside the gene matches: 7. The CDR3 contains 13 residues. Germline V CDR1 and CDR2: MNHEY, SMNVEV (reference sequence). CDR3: CASSPGASGEQFF. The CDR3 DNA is TGTGCCAGCAGTCCTGGGGCTAGCGGTGAGCAGTTCTTC.